This T cell receptor (beta chain) is drawn from a study of T cell responses to AZD1222 COVID-19 vaccine. About the research overall: Second-dose intervals near 4 or 12 weeks were combined.

Study-level points and caveats: Increases in Spike-specific TCR breadth and depth were seen after two AZD1222 doses. Nearly half of the spike-specific TCRs reportedly recognize variant regions that carry no mutations. The donor group comprised mostly white British people and more females; the analysis possibly underestimated clonal diversity.

TCRdb's copy holds only in-frame clones and misses some; the assay was immunoSEQ multiplex PCR. The sample consists of roughly 120,000 clones, roughly 87% of them appearing once. With respect to this clone: Its matching antigen is unknown.

The receptor was isolated from an adult in good health. The sample here was peripheral blood, taken on day 0 of AZD1222 vaccination.

DNA of the CDR3: TGTGCCAGCAGTTTATCTTGGGACTACCCCTACGAGCAGTACTTC. It translates to CASSLSWDYPYEQYF. The chain recombines TRBV28 with TRBJ2-7; 7 bases are a match to TRBD2. This CDR3 contains 15 residues. Per the germline V gene, CDR1 is MDHEN and CDR2 is SYDVKM. V trimming: 1 base; J trimming: 2 bases; junction bases outside the gene matches: 5.